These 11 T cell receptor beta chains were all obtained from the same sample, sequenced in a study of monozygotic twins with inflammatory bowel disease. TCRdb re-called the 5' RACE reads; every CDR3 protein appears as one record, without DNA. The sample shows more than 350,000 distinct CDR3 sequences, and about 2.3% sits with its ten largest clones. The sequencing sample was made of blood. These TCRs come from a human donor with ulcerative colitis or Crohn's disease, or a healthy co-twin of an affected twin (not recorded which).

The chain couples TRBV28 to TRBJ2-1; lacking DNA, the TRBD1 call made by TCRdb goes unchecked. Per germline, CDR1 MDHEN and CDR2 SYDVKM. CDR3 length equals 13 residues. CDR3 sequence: CASSGRDYNEQFF.

The CDR3 here is CASSFGGFTGELFF. The chain is built from TRBV5-8 and TRBJ2-2. The germline CDR1 and CDR2 sequences are SGHTS and YDEGEE. The CDR3 length is 14 residues.

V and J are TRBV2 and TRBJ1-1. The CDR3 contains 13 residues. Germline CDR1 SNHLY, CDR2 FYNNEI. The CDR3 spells CASSEFVNTEAFF.

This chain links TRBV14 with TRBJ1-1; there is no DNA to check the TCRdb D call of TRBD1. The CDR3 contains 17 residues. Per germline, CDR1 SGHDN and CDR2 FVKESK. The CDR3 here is CASSQDGERTVNTEAFF.

The CDR3 sequence is CASSYWRSSYNSPLHF. V usage is TRBV6-5 and J usage is TRBJ1-6. Germline CDR1 reads MNHEY; CDR2 reads SVGAGI. The CDR3 has 16 residues.

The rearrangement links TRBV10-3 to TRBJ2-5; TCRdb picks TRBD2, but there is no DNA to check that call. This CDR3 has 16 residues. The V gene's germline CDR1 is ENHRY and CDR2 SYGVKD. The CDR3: CAISEGGPRKQETQYF.

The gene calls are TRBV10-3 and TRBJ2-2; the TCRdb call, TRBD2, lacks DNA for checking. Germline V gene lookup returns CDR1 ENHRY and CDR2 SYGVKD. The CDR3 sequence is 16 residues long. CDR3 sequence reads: CAISELASGSTGELFF.

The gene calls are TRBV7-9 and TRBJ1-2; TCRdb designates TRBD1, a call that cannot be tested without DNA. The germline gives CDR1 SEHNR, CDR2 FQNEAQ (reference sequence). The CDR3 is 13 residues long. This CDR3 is CASSLTGGGGYTF.

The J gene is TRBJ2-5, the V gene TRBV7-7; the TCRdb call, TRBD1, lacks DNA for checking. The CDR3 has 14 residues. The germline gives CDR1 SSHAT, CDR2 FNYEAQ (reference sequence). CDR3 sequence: CASSPTGTQETQYF.

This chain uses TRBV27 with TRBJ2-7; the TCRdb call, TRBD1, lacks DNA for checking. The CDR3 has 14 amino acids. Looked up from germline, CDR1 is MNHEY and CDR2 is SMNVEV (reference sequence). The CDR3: CASSTPSGSGKPYF.

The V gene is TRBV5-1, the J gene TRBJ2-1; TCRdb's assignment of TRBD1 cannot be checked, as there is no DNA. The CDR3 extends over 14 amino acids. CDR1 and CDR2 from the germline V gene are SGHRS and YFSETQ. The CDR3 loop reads CASSLYQGGNEQFF.